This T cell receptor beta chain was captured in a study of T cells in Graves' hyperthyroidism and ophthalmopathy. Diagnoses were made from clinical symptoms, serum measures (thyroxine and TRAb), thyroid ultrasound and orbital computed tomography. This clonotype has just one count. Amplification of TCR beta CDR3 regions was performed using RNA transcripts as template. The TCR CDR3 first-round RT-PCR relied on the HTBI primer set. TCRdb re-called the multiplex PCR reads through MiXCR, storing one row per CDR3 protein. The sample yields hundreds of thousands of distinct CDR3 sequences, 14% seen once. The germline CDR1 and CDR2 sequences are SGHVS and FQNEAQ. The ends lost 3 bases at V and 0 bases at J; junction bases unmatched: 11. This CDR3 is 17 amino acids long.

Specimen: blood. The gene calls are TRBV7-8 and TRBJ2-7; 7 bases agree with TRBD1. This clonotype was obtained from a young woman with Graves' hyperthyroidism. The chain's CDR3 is CASSFFFVDRDSYEQYF. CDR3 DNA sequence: TGTGCCAGCAGCTTTTTTTTCGTAGACAGGGACTCCTACGAGCAGTACTTC. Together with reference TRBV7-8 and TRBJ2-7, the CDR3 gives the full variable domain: GAGVSQSPRYKVAKRGQDVALRCDPISGHVSLFWYQQALGQGPEFLTYFQNEAQLDKSGLPSDRFFAERPEGSVSTLKIQRTQQEDSAVYLCASSFFFVDRDSYEQYFGPGTRLTVT.